This T cell receptor beta chain was captured by sequencing in a study of shared clonotypes between healthy human individuals. Study-wide points: Genetic and exposure-history diversity was limited by the small donor number. Estimated richness values were generally larger in naive subsets than in memory subsets.

Remarks on this clone: Antigen: not known.

CD45RO-negative, CCR7-positively selected cells formed the naive CD8 fraction, excluding terminally differentiated effector memory CD45RA+ cells. In germline, CDR1 is MNHNY, CDR2 SVGAGI (reference sequence). CDR3 length: 14 amino acids. Trimming removed 6 bases from V and 4 bases from J; junction bases left unmatched: 4. The protocol was immunoSEQ multiplex PCR, while the TCRdb copy is restricted to in-frame clones and leaves out a portion. The data show some 1,900,000 clones, about 95% seen once. The rearrangement uses TRBV6-6 and TRBJ2-1; TRBD1 matches at 9 bases. The clonotype comes from a man between 18 and 35 years old in good health. Sequencing was performed on naive CD8+ T cells sorted from blood. DNA for the CDR3: TGTGCCAGCAGCTCCGGGACAGGGTACAATGAGCAGTTCTTC. Translation gives CASSSGTGYNEQFF.